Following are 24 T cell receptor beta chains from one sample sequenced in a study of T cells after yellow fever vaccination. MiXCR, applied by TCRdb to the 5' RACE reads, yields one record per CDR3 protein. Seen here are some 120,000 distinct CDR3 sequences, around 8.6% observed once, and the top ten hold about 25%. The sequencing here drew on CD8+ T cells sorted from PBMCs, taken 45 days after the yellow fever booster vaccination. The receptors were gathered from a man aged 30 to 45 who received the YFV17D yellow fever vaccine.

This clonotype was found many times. CDR3 coding DNA: TGTGCCAGCAGCCCCCTTCGGGACTCCTACAATGAGCAGTTCTTC. It encodes CASSPLRDSYNEQFF. The chain links TRBV4-2 to TRBJ2-1; D may be TRBD2 (5 bases). Trimming removed 4 bases at V and 0 bases at J, with 10 bases between. Germline V gene sequence: CDR1 LGHNA, CDR2 YNFKEQ. CDR3 length: 15 residues.

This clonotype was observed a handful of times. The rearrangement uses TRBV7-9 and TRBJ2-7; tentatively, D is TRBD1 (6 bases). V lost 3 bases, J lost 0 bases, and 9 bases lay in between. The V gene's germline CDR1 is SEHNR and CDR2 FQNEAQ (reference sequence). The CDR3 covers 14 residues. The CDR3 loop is CASSFGDTSYEQYF. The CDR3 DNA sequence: TGTGCCAGCAGCTTCGGGGACACCTCCTACGAGCAGTACTTC.

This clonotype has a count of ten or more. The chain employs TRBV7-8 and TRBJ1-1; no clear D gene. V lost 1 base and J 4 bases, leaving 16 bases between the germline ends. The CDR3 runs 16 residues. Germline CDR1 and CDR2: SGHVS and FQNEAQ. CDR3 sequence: CASSLVPREGSTEAFF. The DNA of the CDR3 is TGTGCCAGCAGCTTAGTCCCACGGGAGGGTTCCACTGAAGCTTTCTTT.

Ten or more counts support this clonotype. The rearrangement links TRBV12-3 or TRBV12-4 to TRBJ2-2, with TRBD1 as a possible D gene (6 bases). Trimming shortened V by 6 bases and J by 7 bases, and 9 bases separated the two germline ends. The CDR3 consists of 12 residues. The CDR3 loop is CASSQGGGELFF. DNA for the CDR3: TGTGCCAGCAGCCAAGGGGGCGGGGAGCTGTTTTTT.

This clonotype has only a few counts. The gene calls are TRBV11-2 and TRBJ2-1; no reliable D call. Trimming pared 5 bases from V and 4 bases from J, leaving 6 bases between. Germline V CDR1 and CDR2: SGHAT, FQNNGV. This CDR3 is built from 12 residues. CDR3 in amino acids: CASSALYNEQFF. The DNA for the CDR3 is TGTGCCAGCAGCGCCCTATACAATGAGCAGTTCTTC.

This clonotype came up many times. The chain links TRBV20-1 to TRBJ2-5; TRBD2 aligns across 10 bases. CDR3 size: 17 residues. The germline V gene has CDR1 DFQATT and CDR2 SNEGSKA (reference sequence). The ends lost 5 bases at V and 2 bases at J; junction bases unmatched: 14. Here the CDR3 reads CSASSGLAGETQETQYF. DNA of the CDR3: TGCAGTGCTTCCTCGGGTCTAGCGGGAGAGACGCAAGAGACCCAGTACTTC.

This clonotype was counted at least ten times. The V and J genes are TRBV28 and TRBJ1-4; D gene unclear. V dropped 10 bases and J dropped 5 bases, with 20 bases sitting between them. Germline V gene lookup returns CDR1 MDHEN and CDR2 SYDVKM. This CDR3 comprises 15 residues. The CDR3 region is CATVNYRVANEKLFF. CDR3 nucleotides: TGTGCCACCGTGAATTATCGGGTCGCAAATGAAAAACTGTTTTTT.

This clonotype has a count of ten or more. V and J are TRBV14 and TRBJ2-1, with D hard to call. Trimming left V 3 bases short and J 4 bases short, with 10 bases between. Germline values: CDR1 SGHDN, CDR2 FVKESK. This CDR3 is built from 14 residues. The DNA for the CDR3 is TGTGCCAGCAGCCAGCTGGCTGGGTACAATGAGCAGTTCTTC. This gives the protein CASSQLAGYNEQFF.

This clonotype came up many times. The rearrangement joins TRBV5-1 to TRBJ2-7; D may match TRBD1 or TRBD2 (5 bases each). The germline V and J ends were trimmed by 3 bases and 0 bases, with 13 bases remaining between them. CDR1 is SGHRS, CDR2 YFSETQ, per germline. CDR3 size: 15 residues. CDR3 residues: CASSSGTLSSYEQYF. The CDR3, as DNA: TGCGCCAGCAGCTCCGGGACCCTGAGCTCCTACGAGCAGTACTTC.

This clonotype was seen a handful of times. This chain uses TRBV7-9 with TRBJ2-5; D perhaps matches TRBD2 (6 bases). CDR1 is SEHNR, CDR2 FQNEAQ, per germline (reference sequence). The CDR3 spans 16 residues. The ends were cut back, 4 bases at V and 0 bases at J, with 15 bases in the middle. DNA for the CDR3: TGTGCCAGCAGCTCCAGCTGGGGGAGGTACCAAGAGACCCAGTACTTC. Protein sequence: CASSSSWGRYQETQYF.

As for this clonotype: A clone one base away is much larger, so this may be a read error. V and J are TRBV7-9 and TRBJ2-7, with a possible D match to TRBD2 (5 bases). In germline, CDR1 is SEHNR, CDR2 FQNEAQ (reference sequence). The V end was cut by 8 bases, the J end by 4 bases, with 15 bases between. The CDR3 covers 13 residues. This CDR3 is CASGPRENYEQYF. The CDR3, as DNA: TGTGCCAGCGGCCCTCGGGAAAATTACGAGCAGTACTTC.

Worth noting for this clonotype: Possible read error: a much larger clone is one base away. The CDR3 DNA follows: TGTGCCAGCAGTTACTCGATGGCCCAAGGGCTTGACTACGAGCTGTACTTC. Translating it yields CASSYSMAQGLDYELYF. The rearrangement links TRBV6-5 to TRBJ2-7; D may be TRBD2 (5 bases). The CDR3 is made up of 17 amino acids. Germline lookup yields CDR1 MNHEY and CDR2 SVGAGI.

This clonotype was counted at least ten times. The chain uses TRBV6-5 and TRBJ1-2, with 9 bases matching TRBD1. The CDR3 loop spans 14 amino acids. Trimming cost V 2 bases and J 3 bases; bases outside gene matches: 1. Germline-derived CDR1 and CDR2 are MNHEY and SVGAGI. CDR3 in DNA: TGTGCCAGCAGTTACGGACAGGGGTACTATGGCTACACCTTC. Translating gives CASSYGQGYYGYTF.

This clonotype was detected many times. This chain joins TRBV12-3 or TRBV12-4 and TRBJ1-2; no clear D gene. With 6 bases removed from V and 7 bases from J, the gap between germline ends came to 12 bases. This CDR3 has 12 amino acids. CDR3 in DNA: TGTGCCAGCAGCAAAACGATAGCTGGCTACACCTTC. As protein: CASSKTIAGYTF.

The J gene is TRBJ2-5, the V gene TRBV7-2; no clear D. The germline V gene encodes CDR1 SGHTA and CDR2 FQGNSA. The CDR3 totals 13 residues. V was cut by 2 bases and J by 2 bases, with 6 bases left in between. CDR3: CASSLWEQETQYF. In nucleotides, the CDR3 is TGTGCCAGCAGCTTATGGGAACAAGAGACCCAGTACTTC.

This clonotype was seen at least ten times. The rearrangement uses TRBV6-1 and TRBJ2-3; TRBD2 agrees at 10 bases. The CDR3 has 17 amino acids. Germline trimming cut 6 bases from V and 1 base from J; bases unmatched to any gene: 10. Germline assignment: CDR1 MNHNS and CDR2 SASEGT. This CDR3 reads CASSPRLAGEGTDTQYF. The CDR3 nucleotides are TGTGCCAGCAGCCCCCGCCTAGCGGGAGAGGGCACAGATACGCAGTATTTT.

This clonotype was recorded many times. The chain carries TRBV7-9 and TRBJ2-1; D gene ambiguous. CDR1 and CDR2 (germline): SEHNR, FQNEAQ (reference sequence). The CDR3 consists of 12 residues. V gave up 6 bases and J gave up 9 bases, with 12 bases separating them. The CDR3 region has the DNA TGTGCCAGCAGTTACGGGTGGGGTGAGCAGTTCTTC. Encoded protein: CASSYGWGEQFF.

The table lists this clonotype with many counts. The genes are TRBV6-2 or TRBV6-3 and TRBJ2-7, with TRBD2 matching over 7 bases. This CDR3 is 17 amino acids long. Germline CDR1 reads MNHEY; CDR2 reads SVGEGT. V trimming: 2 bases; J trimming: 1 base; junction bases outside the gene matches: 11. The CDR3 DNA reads TGTGCCAGCAGTTACAATCGGTCCCAGCGGGGATCCTACGAGCAGTACTTC. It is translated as CASSYNRSQRGSYEQYF.

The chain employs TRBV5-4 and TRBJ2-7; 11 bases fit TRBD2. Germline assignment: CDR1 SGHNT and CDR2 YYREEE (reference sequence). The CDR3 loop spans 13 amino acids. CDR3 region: CGMRLAGGIEQYF. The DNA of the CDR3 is TGTGGTATGAGGCTAGCGGGAGGTATCGAGCAGTACTTC.

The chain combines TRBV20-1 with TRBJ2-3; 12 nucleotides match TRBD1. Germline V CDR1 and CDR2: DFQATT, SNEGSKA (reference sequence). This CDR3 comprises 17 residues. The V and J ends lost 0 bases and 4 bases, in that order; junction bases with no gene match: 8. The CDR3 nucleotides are TGCAGTGCTAGAGACCTAACCGGGACAGGGGGCCCAGATACGCAGTATTTT. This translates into CSARDLTGTGGPDTQYF.

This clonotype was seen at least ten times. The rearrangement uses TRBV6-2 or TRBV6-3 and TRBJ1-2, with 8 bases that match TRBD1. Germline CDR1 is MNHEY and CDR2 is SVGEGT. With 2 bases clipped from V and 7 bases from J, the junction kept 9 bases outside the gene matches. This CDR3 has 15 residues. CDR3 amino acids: CASSYRAGGSFGYTF. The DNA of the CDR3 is TGTGCCAGCAGTTACCGGGCAGGGGGCTCGTTTGGCTACACCTTC.

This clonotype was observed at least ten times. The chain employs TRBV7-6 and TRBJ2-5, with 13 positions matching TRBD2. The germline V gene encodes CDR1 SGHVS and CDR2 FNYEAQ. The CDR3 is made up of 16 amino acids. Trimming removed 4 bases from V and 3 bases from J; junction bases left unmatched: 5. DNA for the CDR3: TGTGCCAGCAGCTCACTAGCGGGAGGGTTAGAAGAGACCCAGTACTTC. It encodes CASSSLAGGLEETQYF.

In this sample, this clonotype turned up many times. Here the CDR3 reads CASSQAREMSYNEQFF. In nucleotides, the CDR3 is TGCGCCAGCAGCCAAGCTAGGGAAATGTCCTACAATGAGCAGTTCTTC. The chain recombines TRBV4-3 with TRBJ2-1; D unclear. This CDR3 contains 16 residues. V gave up 1 base and J gave up 1 base, with 11 bases separating them. Germline CDR1 LGHNA, CDR2 YSLEER.

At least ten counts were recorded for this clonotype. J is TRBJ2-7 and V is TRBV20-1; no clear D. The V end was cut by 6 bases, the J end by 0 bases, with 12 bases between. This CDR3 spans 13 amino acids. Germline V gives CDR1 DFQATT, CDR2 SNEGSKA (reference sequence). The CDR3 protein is CSAQSSSSYEQYF. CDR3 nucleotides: TGCAGTGCCCAATCCAGCAGCTCCTACGAGCAGTACTTC.